This T cell receptor beta chain is drawn from a study of CD8+CD57+ T cells in acquired aplastic anemia. The trim removed 5 bases at V and 1 base at J, leaving 5 bases unmatched. The CDR3 extends over 15 amino acids. In germline, CDR1 is SGHAT, CDR2 FQNNGV. Study-level points and caveats: Between patients and controls, about 30 CD8+ CDR3 sequences were found in common.

Profiling that covered TCR beta VDJ and CDR3 relied on genomic DNA as its template. A single record per CDR3 protein comes from TCRdb applying MiXCR to the reads. This table has around 400,000 distinct CDR3 sequences, roughly 64% appearing once. This clonotype was seen only a few times. Its antigen is still unknown. Since the CDR3 does not end with the conserved phenylalanine or tryptophan, this likely comes from a read error. V usage is TRBV11-2 and J usage is TRBJ2-3; TRBD2 matches 8 bases. Sequenced: sorted CD4+, CD8+, or CD8+CD57+ T cells (not recorded which) from PBMCs. The clonotype comes from a human donor in good health, serving as a control. The CDR3 spells CASSPGLAGTDTQYS. The DNA of the CDR3 is TGTGCCAGCAGCCCCGGACTAGCTGGCACAGATACGCAGTATTCT.